The sequence of this T cell receptor (beta chain) was determined in a study of cytomegalovirus exposure and HLA in healthy donors (dated by TCRdb to about 2017). With respect to the entire study: An earlier analysis of roughly 500 of the donors reported around 280 Gb of sequence data and approximately 120 million unique TCR beta sequences obtained from approximately 180 million T cells. Roughly 300 gigabases of sequencing data and around 90 million unique TCR sequences made up an early release that covered approximately 700 HLA-typed donors. Of the roughly 400 genotyped donors, 75% to 85% were placed in the genetic ancestry cluster associated with self-reported Caucasian donors. The study aimed to test whether cataloging public T cell receptors could reveal signatures of past pathogen exposure. The T cell repertoires of 550 to 850 subjects were profiled by immunosequencing and related to cytomegalovirus serostatus. A separate validation cohort of 100 to 150 different subjects was used in addition to the approximately 700-subject first cohort. High-throughput TCR immunosequencing, statistical association of individual TCRs with disease status, and machine learning were combined to predict cytomegalovirus infection status. To study patterns of TCR occurrence, a later analysis re-analyzed previously published TCR beta repertoires from 666 donors and added high-resolution HLA genotyping. In the later analysis, no new phenotypic data were used to find candidate immune exposures; instead, reliance was placed on TCR beta sequences and their occurrence across donors. To decide whether each TCR beta V gene segment behaved as functional or pseudogenic, an earlier analysis of several hundred of the donors relied on high-throughput TCR beta sequencing. Alongside the repertoire data, information on donor age, sex, ethnicity and CMV serostatus was compiled. In a later genetic analysis, genome-wide SNP genotypes for 398 of the 666 donors were used, and that subset was treated as a discovery cohort. Every discovery cohort repertoire had been produced on one sequencing platform. Class I and class II HLA loci were covered by the typing at four-digit resolution. Typing coverage differed by locus: A, B, C, DRB1 and DQB1 were typed in roughly 620-630 donors, DQA1 in about 500, DPA1 in around 580, and DPB1 in 472. About five DR-DQ haplotypes were handled as single units for association and clustering, since linkage in the cohort was strong. Among 398 genotyped donors of the cohort, an average of roughly 230,000 unique TCR beta nucleotide sequences was sequenced per donor, of which about 19% were non-productive.

The CDR3 measures 14 amino acids from cysteine to phenylalanine. Solely the CDR3 DNA is kept, with 42 bases framed from the first base. Via the germline V gene, CDR1 is SGHRS and CDR2 YFSETQ. V is shortened by 4 bases, J by 6 bases, and the region joining them spans 17 bases. Library preparation used the immunoSEQ multiplex PCR assay. For the multiplex PCR, a mixture combining 60 forward primers for TCR Vbeta segments and 13 reverse primers for TCR Jbeta segments was used. The CDR3 region of rearranged TCR beta genes was amplified from genomic DNA with a multiplex PCR assay. Amplified TCR beta libraries were sequenced as 87-base-pair reads on the Illumina HiSeq System. Per the original workflow: A later analysis tallied around 80 million unique TCR beta chains across the 700 or so repertoires, and about 10 million of those chains were shared by two or more donors. Raw reads were error-corrected and collapsed into unique sequences by a nearest-neighbor algorithm in which closely related sequences were merged to remove PCR and sequencing errors. To assign V, D and J gene segments, CDR3 sequences were aligned to IMGT reference sequences. For a sequence to be retained, a match of at least six nucleotides to both a V gene segment and a J gene segment was required. Rearrangements were called productive when the CDR3 lacked stop codons and stayed in frame with V and J; all others were non-productive. Following IMGT convention, CDR3 was defined as the stretch from the second conserved V-encoded cysteine to the conserved J-encoded phenylalanine. The earlier analysis of about 620 of the donors excluded sequences that lacked an unambiguous match to a single V gene segment. An earlier analysis of 500 to 600 of the donors classified V segments as functional when productive rearrangements were above 56.7% and as segregating when the standard deviation between donors was above 5%. To diagnose cytomegalovirus status from the catalog of TCR beta chain sequences, a statistical classification framework was built. In a later analysis, TCR nucleotide sequences were compared against IMGT/GENE-DB human TR gene sequences so that V and J genes could be assigned. The TCRdist pipeline was used in a later analysis to assign CDR3 sequences and most-parsimonious VDJ recombination scenarios. In a later analysis, each TCR beta chain was defined by its CDR3 amino acid sequence together with its V-gene family, and reads lacking a unique V-gene family were excluded. A later analysis removed 592 highly shared, low-generation-probability nucleotide sequences to deal with suspected cross-contamination and a sequencing artifact. In a later analysis, a clonal expansion index for each public chain was calculated from normalized within-repertoire ranks of inferred template counts. In a later analysis, generation probabilities were computed with a VDJ recombination model fitted to out-of-frame rearrangements, and the resulting probabilities were checked against IGoR. In a later analysis, TCR-TCR, TCR-HLA and TCR-CMV co-occurrence was scored with hypergeometric tests, and a repertoire-size bias correction was applied to TCR pairs. To estimate false discovery rates, a later analysis permuted the HLA or CMV assignments 20 times. In a later analysis, co-occurring TCRs were grouped using DBSCAN, with TCRdist sequence similarity added in when clustering inside HLA-allele-positive subsets. Co-occurrence clustering excluded repertoires with fewer than 30,000 or more than 120,000 public chains, plus five with anomalous nucleotide sharing. TCRdb provides this immuneACCESS table in a form limited to in-frame rearrangements. Some clones are lacking; in checked studies, under half of them reflect an unresolved V gene, and why the rest are absent is not known. V and J calls and clone size are copied from that table; D and trimming were computed from the DNA. Within this sample are roughly 130,000 clones, with around 80% of them counted one time only. 1% to 1.5% of the sample is in the top ten clones.

General study outcomes and caveats: The authors suggested that the approach could potentially be extended to other disease states and immunological phenotypes. Presence/absence analyses assumed roughly uniform sequencing depth across donors, an assumption that may not hold. Assigning TCR associations to individual alleles was difficult when HLA alleles, especially DR and DQ, strongly co-occurred. The cohort was sequenced for TCR beta chains only, and without alpha or paired-chain data the features that could be detected were limited. Several of the top co-occurrence clusters appeared to be linked to parvovirus B19, influenza, CMV and Epstein-Barr virus, according to a later analysis. An earlier analysis of around 500 of the donors showed that most TCR beta V segments appeared in productive rearrangements either about 87% or about 30% of the time, which broadly matched IMGT annotations. The classifier was reported to diagnose cytomegalovirus status with high specificity and sensitivity in both the original and validation cohorts. A further reported finding was that TCR beta sequences accurately predicted the HLA-A and HLA-B alleles for most subjects in the first cohort. In a later analysis, HLA-associated TCR beta chains showed more clonal expansion and lower generation probabilities than non-associated chains that were equally common. Because HLA typing was unavailable for some donors at each locus, only the typed subset was used in association tests. Across donors, most TCR sequences were observed very rarely, whereas some public TCRs were present in many individuals. Correlated functional status among segregating V segments might reflect linkage disequilibrium, but an unknown experimental factor could not be ruled out. Immune exposure information for the cohort was limited to CMV serostatus. A few of the identified cytomegalovirus-associated TCR beta chains were confirmed in vitro to be specific for cytomegalovirus antigens. Roughly 17 rarely observed V segments, including chromosome 9 orphons, were excluded from the earlier analysis of a few hundred of the donors because counts were too low. According to a later analysis, most CMV-associated TCR beta chains appeared to be HLA-restricted, and the HLA associations seemed to be driven largely by CMV exposure. In a later genetic analysis, fewer N-insertions in productive TCRs were reported among donors in an Asian-associated ancestry cluster than the roughly 640-donor mean. A cluster of highly shared sequence variants was judged likely to represent a technical artifact of the sequencing pipeline. In a later analysis, TCR association rates were found to vary across HLA loci, with the most associated TCRs seen for DRB1 alleles and the fewest for HLA-C alleles. The study gave a list of around 170 TCR beta chains associated with cytomegalovirus. Some IMGT-functional V segments, including TRBV6-2 and TRBV6-3, could not be told apart with the 87-base-pair reads, so those segments were excluded. Specific HLA alleles were associated with some 15,000 TCR beta sequences at a false discovery rate of 0.05 in a later analysis. A later genetic analysis associated a missense DCLRE1C variant with V-gene and J-gene trimming of TCR beta chains, and an independent cohort replicated the association.

The cohort consisted of 650 to 700 healthy bone marrow donors. Cohort members were all nominally healthy when sampled, although unrecorded immune exposures were likely present. The donor tested CMV seropositive, placing the donor among the 289 seropositive members of the cohort. A peripheral blood sample was provided by each donor, and peripheral blood mononuclear cells were used for TCR beta sequencing. The Qiagen DNeasy Blood Extraction Kit was used to extract genomic DNA from the blood cell samples. This clone was detected once. Its recognized antigen is unknown. The record has no base qualities; no much larger clone is one base away.

What was sequenced was PBMCs. The rearranged chain carries TRBV5-1 and TRBJ2-7, and TRBD2 may be the D gene, going by 5 matching bases. The sequence came from a male donor in good health and CMV-seropositive. The nucleotide sequence reads as follows: TGCGCCAGCAGCCCCCGGACTGCTCCTGGCGAGCAGTACTTC. This yields the protein CASSPRTAPGEQYF.